What follows is one T cell receptor beta chain and its context. The antigen remains unidentified. CDR1 is KGHSH and CDR2 is LQKENI in the germline V gene. The CDR3 runs to 16 residues. V lost 3 bases, J lost 1 base, and 12 bases lay in between. TCRdb keeps only in-frame clones here, not all; method: immunoSEQ multiplex PCR. The repertoire holds over 85,000 clones, with roughly 84% as singletons. The data belong to a study of identifying expanded T cells in peripheral blood. Study-wide results and caveats: Clone count variance between approximately two-week samples rose with total template count.

Sequencing was performed on blood. The sequence came from a person between 18 and 75 years old in good health. The chain joins TRBV18 to TRBJ2-2; no clear D. The CDR3: CASSPGRTGNTGELFF. Written as DNA, the CDR3 is TGTGCCAGCTCACCCGGTCGGACGGGGAACACCGGGGAGCTGTTTTTT.